What follows are 19 T cell receptor beta chains derived from one specimen sequenced in a study of blood T cell repertoires in COVID-19. Produced via immunoSEQ multiplex PCR; TCRdb's table is partial and in-frame only. The sample consists of 300,000 to 350,000 clones, 85% to 90% of them appearing once. The sequencing input was PBMCs or T cells enriched from blood (not recorded which). The receptors derive from a young woman with acute COVID-19.

This chain links TRBV29-1 with TRBJ2-1; TRBD2 matches at 8 bases. The CDR3 consists of 11 residues. Germline V CDR1 and CDR2: SQVTM, ANQGSEA. Trimming removed 6 bases from V and 13 bases from J; junction bases left unmatched: 8. The CDR3 bases are TGCAGCGTGTGGGGTAGCGGGATCCAGTTCTTC. Protein: CSVWGSGIQFF.

This clone was observed once. V and J are TRBV5-1 and TRBJ2-7; a possible D gene is TRBD2 (5 bases). Germline V gene data show CDR1 as SGHRS and CDR2 as YFSETQ. CDR3 length: 14 amino acids. The V end lost 7 bases, the J end lost 0 bases, and 14 bases lay between the germline ends. In DNA, the CDR3 is TGCGCCAGCGGTAATAGCGTCGCCTCCTACGAGCAGTACTTC. This translates into CASGNSVASYEQYF. Full variable domain (outside the CDR3, taken from reference TRBV5-1 and TRBJ2-7): KAGVTQTPRYLIKTRGQQVTLSCSPISGHRSVSWYQQTPGQGLQFLFEYFSETQRNKGNFPGRFSGRQFSNSRSEMNVSTLELGDSALYLCASGNSVASYEQYFGPGTRLTVT.

This sequence joins TRBV3-1 (or the pseudogene TRBV3-2) and TRBJ1-2; no reliable D call. Germline loops: CDR1 LGHDT, CDR2 YNNKEL (reference sequence). Trimming pared 0 bases from V and 2 bases from J, leaving 16 bases between. CDR3 length: 17 amino acids. The CDR3 is CASSQDAGEVWNYGYTF. The CDR3 DNA follows: TGTGCCAGCAGCCAAGATGCCGGGGAAGTATGGAACTATGGCTACACCTTC.

The gene calls are TRBV4-1 and TRBJ1-1; no clear D gene. This CDR3 has 14 residues. Germline CDR1 is MGHRA and CDR2 is YSYEKL. The V end lost 0 bases, the J end lost 6 bases, and 11 bases lay between the germline ends. The CDR3 DNA follows: TGCGCCAGCAGCCAAGAAAGAGGGCCCGCTGAAGCTTTCTTT. It codes for CASSQERGPAEAFF.

Points on this clone: This specimen includes other DNA sequences encoding the same CDR3. The chain recombines TRBV12-3 or TRBV12-4 with TRBJ2-1; D ambiguous. V lost 2 bases and J lost 8, with 7 bases in between. This CDR3 has 12 amino acids. CDR3 bases: TGTGCCAGCAGTTTACAAGGAGATGAGCAGTTCTTC. Protein: CASSLQGDEQFF.

The chain employs TRBV28 and TRBJ1-5; D not resolved. This CDR3 region has 12 residues. Deletions cut 3 bases from V and 12 bases from J, with 12 bases between. The V gene's germline CDR1 is MDHEN and CDR2 SYDVKM. The CDR3 spells CASSFEVGSQHF. The DNA of the CDR3 is TGTGCCAGCAGTTTTGAGGTTGGCAGCCAGCATTTT.

This sequence joins TRBV29-1 and TRBJ1-1; D not certain. The length of the CDR3 is 12 residues. V was cut by 4 bases and J by 0 bases, with 6 bases left in between. Germline CDR1 reads SQVTM; CDR2 reads ANQGSEA. For the CDR3, the DNA is TGCAGCGTTGGGAGGATGAACACTGAAGCTTTCTTT. It codes for CSVGRMNTEAFF.

The V gene is TRBV9, the J gene TRBJ1-3, with TRBD1 as a possible D gene (6 bases). Germline CDR1 SGDLS, CDR2 YYNGEE. V was shortened by 3 bases and J by 0 bases, with 10 bases between the two germline ends. This CDR3 has 15 residues. The CDR3 sequence is CASSATGSSGNTIYF. CDR3 DNA sequence: TGTGCCAGCAGCGCCACAGGGAGCTCTGGAAACACCATATATTTT.

The chain is built from TRBV28 and TRBJ1-5, with TRBD1 matching over 9 bases. The CDR3 is 16 amino acids. With 6 bases clipped from V and 4 bases from J, the junction kept 10 bases outside the gene matches. Looked up from germline, CDR1 is MDHEN and CDR2 is SYDVKM. This CDR3 reads CASSHITGGWNQPQHF. The CDR3 nucleotides are TGTGCCAGCAGCCACATCACAGGGGGCTGGAATCAGCCCCAGCATTTT. Based on the CDR3 plus reference TRBV28 and TRBJ1-5, the full variable domain is DVKVTQSSRYLVKRTGEKVFLECVQDMDHENMFWYRQDPGLGLRLIYFSYDVKMKEKGDIPEGYSVSREKKERFSLILESASTNQTSMYLCASSHITGGWNQPQHFGDGTRLSIL.

The rearrangement uses TRBV11-3 and TRBJ1-1; no reliable D call. CDR3 length: 14 amino acids. With 5 bases removed from V and 5 bases from J, the gap between germline ends came to 15 bases. Germline V gene sequence: CDR1 SGHNT, CDR2 YENEEA. CDR3 protein: CASSLGGFDTEAFF. CDR3 bases: TGTGCCAGCAGCCTAGGCGGGTTTGATACTGAAGCTTTCTTT.

The rearrangement links TRBV12-3 or TRBV12-4 to TRBJ2-1; D remains unclear. The germline V and J ends were trimmed by 3 bases and 9 bases, with 9 bases remaining between them. The CDR3 is 12 amino acids. The CDR3 DNA follows: TGTGCCAGCAGTTTTCTTTCCGGTGAGCAGTTCTTC. It is translated as CASSFLSGEQFF.

The CDR3 DNA follows: TGTGCCAGCGACGGGGAAAGCTCCTACAATGAGCAGTTCTTC. Its translation is CASDGESSYNEQFF. V and J are TRBV5-4 and TRBJ2-1; weak D call: TRBD2 (5 bases). Trimming removed 7 bases from V and 0 bases from J, with 11 bases in between. The CDR3 runs 14 residues. CDR1 and CDR2 from the germline V gene are SGHNT and YYREEE (reference sequence).

The gene calls are TRBV6-6 and TRBJ2-2; tentatively, D is TRBD2 (5 bases). The germline gives CDR1 MNHNY, CDR2 SVGAGI (reference sequence). The V end was cut by 5 bases, the J end by 4 bases, with 26 bases between. This CDR3 is built from 19 residues. The CDR3 loop is CASSPSIAGFVYSTGELFF. The DNA for the CDR3 is TGTGCCAGCAGTCCTTCTATCGCGGGCTTTGTTTACTCCACCGGGGAGCTGTTTTTT.

This chain links TRBV11-2 with TRBJ1-2, with 7 positions matching TRBD1. Trimming cost V 2 bases and J 8 bases; bases outside gene matches: 11. CDR3 size: 15 residues. Per the germline V gene, CDR1 is SGHAT and CDR2 is FQNNGV. This CDR3 is CASSLRGPTGGGYTF. CDR3 coding DNA: TGTGCCAGCAGCTTAAGGGGGCCAACCGGGGGAGGCTACACCTTC. Full variable domain (rest looked up from reference TRBV11-2 and TRBJ1-2): EAGVAQSPRYKIIEKRQSVAFWCNPISGHATLYWYQQILGQGPKLLIQFQNNGVVDDSQLPKDRFSAERLKGVDSTLKIQPAKLEDSAVYLCASSLRGPTGGGYTFGSGTRLTVV.

J is TRBJ2-2 and V is TRBV9; D is uncertain. The CDR3 consists of 16 residues. V gave up 0 bases and J gave up 0 bases, with 9 bases separating them. Germline lookup yields CDR1 SGDLS and CDR2 YYNGEE. Written as DNA, the CDR3 is TGTGCCAGCAGCGTAGTTCCAGGATCGAACACCGGGGAGCTGTTTTTT. This encodes CASSVVPGSNTGELFF.

In nucleotides, the CDR3 is TGTGCCAGCAGTTCACCGGGACAGGGCTACGAGCAGTACTTC. This gives the protein CASSSPGQGYEQYF. The V and J genes are TRBV6-5 and TRBJ2-7, with 9 bases fitting TRBD1. CDR1 MNHEY and CDR2 SVGAGI come from the germline V gene. V was clipped by 4 bases and J by 3 bases; unmatched bases: 4. The CDR3 sequence is 14 residues long.

V gene TRBV5-1 combines with J gene TRBJ1-1, with TRBD1 as a possible D gene (5 bases). The V and J ends lost 5 bases and 5 bases respectively, with 13 bases between them. CDR1 SGHRS and CDR2 YFSETQ come from the germline V gene. The CDR3 runs to 13 residues. CDR3 in amino acids: CASRTDSHTEAFF. The CDR3 DNA reads as TGCGCCAGCAGGACTGACAGTCATACTGAAGCTTTCTTT.

The genes are TRBV9 and TRBJ1-3, with D hard to call. This CDR3 is 18 amino acids long. Per the germline V gene, CDR1 is SGDLS and CDR2 is YYNGEE. Trimming pared 3 bases from V and 0 bases from J, leaving 19 bases between. CDR3 bases: TGTGCCAGCAGCGGCCTCGGTTCAGGCATGCACTCTGGAAACACCATATATTTT. Its protein product is CASSGLGSGMHSGNTIYF.

V and J are TRBV9 and TRBJ2-5; 12 bases match TRBD1. The CDR3 loop spans 16 amino acids. CDR1 is SGDLS and CDR2 is YYNGEE in the germline V gene. After removal of 3 bases from V and 0 bases from J, the junction contained 3 bases not matched to a gene. In DNA, the CDR3 is TGTGCCAGCAGCGCGGGGACAGGGGGCTACCAAGAGACCCAGTACTTC. This encodes CASSAGTGGYQETQYF.